What follows are 2 T cell receptor beta chains derived from one specimen sequenced in a study of shared clonotypes between healthy human individuals. Generated by immunoSEQ multiplex PCR, the TCRdb table keeps only in-frame clones and is missing some. The sample records more than 2,000,000 clones, 90% to 95% being singletons. Specimen: naive CD4+ T cells from PBMCs. Subset noted: CD45RA+ positively selected. The source of these receptors is a man between 18 and 29 years old in good health. Some clones in this sample may be carry-over from other donors' samples.

The CDR3 here is CASSPLGVSYTGELFF. DNA for the CDR3: TGCGCCAGCAGCCCCTTAGGGGTATCATACACCGGGGAGCTGTTTTTT. The chain joins TRBV5-1 to TRBJ2-2; D might be TRBD1 (5 bases). The length of the CDR3 is 16 residues. Per germline, CDR1 SGHRS and CDR2 YFSETQ. V was clipped by 4 bases and J by 3 bases, with 16 bases between them.

J is TRBJ1-1 and V is TRBV6-1; 9 nucleotides align to TRBD1. This CDR3 is built from 14 residues. With V trimmed by 11 bases and J by 3 bases, 10 bases remained unmatched. Germline CDR1 is MNHNS and CDR2 is SASEGT. This CDR3 is CAGLQGAEDTEAFF. The DNA of the CDR3 is TGTGCCGGTCTACAGGGGGCGGAGGACACTGAAGCTTTCTTT.